The 15 T cell receptor beta chains reported below all come from one sample, sequenced in a study of cytomegalovirus exposure and HLA in healthy donors. The PCR had 60 Vbeta and 13 Jbeta primers. Here immunoSEQ multiplex PCR was the method, and the copy in TCRdb shows in-frame clones only, minus some. Among 130,000 or so clones, over 60% were seen once, and the ten largest hold about 1%. Sequenced: PBMCs. The receptors derive from a woman aged 60-75 years in good health and CMV-seronegative.

The rearrangement links TRBV27 to TRBJ1-6, with 7 bases matching TRBD1. Germline V gene lookup returns CDR1 MNHEY and CDR2 SMNVEV (reference sequence). This CDR3 spans 16 amino acids. J lost 1 base, V lost 3 bases, and 3 bases had no gene match. DNA for the CDR3: TGTGCCAGCAGTTTGGGACAGACTTCCTATAATTCACCCCTCCACTTT. It specifies CASSLGQTSYNSPLHF.

V and J are TRBV19 and TRBJ2-2; D possibly corresponds to TRBD1 (5 bases). V lost 6 bases, J lost 1 base, and 12 bases lay in between. The CDR3 has 15 amino acids. Germline V gives CDR1 LNHDA, CDR2 SQIVND (reference sequence). CDR3 coding DNA: TGTGCCAGTAGAATGGGTCAGGGGAACACCGGGGAGCTGTTTTTT. Encoded protein: CASRMGQGNTGELFF.

This chain joins TRBV15 and TRBJ2-7, with D perhaps matching TRBD1 (6 bases). Trimming removed 3 bases at V and 6 bases at J, with 15 bases between. This CDR3 has 14 amino acids. Germline V gene sequence: CDR1 LNHNV, CDR2 YYDKDF (reference sequence). The CDR3 reads CATSSVPRGPEQYF. DNA of the CDR3: TGTGCCACCAGCAGCGTACCCAGGGGACCCGAGCAGTACTTC.

V usage is TRBV29-1 and J usage is TRBJ2-7; D might be TRBD1 (6 bases). The CDR3 has 13 residues. V lost 5 bases and J lost 3, with 14 bases in between. From germline, CDR1 is SQVTM and CDR2 ANQGSEA. The CDR3 sequence: CSVTGTMHYEQYF. The CDR3 nucleotides read TGCAGCGTTACCGGGACAATGCACTACGAGCAGTACTTC.

This clone was detected once. The chain combines TRBV28 with TRBJ2-5; 8 bases are shared with TRBD2. Trimming took 3 bases from V and 4 from J; bases not matched to a gene: 10. Per the germline V gene, CDR1 is MDHEN and CDR2 is SYDVKM. The CDR3 is 16 residues long. CDR3 region: CASSFWSGSRSETQYF. CDR3 bases: TGTGCCAGCAGTTTCTGGAGCGGGAGTAGGTCAGAGACCCAGTACTTC.

The chain couples TRBV6-5 to TRBJ1-5; D not certain. With 6 bases removed from V and 9 bases from J, the gap between germline ends came to 12 bases. CDR1 MNHEY and CDR2 SVGAGI come from the germline V gene. The length of the CDR3 is 12 residues. CDR3 DNA sequence: TGTGCCAGCAGCCCAAGTAGCCGGCCCCAGCATTTT. Translating gives CASSPSSRPQHF.

The genes are TRBV28 and TRBJ2-7, with D hard to call. Trimming pared 6 bases from V and 2 bases from J, leaving 11 bases between. Germline assignment: CDR1 MDHEN and CDR2 SYDVKM. The CDR3 totals 13 residues. The CDR3 spells CASRVSTTYEQYF. In nucleotides, the CDR3 is TGTGCCAGCAGGGTCTCAACAACCTACGAGCAGTACTTC.

This clone came up a few times. V and J are TRBV7-9 and TRBJ2-6; no definite D call. CDR3 length: 17 residues. CDR1 SEHNR and CDR2 FQNEAQ come from the germline V gene (reference sequence). Trimming removed 5 bases from V and 0 bases from J, with 14 bases in between. The CDR3 DNA reads as TGTGCCAGCAGCCTTCACCAGTCTAGCTCTGGGGCCAACGTCCTGACTTTC. As protein: CASSLHQSSSGANVLTF. Drawing the rest from reference TRBV7-9 and TRBJ2-6, the complete variable domain is DTGVSQNPRHKITKRGQNVTFRCDPISEHNRLYWYRQTLGQGPEFLTYFQNEAQLEKSRLLSDRFSAERPKGSFSTLEIQRTEQGDSAMYLCASSLHQSSSGANVLTFGAGSRLTVL.

The chain couples TRBV2 to TRBJ2-7; 8 bases fit TRBD1. The CDR3 is 13 amino acids. Germline V gives CDR1 SNHLY, CDR2 FYNNEI. V lost 6 bases to trimming and J lost 5 bases; unmatched junction nucleotides: 6. DNA for the CDR3: TGTGCCAGCAGGGGGGACAGGCTCAACGAGCAGTACTTC. Amino acid sequence: CASRGDRLNEQYF.

In DNA form, the CDR3 reads TGTGCCAGCAGCGTAGCCGGCCAGGGCCAAGAGACCCAGTACTTC. It specifies CASSVAGQGQETQYF. The chain uses TRBV9 and TRBJ2-5; a weak D match, TRBD1 (5 bases). CDR1 is SGDLS, CDR2 YYNGEE, per germline. CDR3 length: 15 amino acids. V lost 0 bases and J lost 1, with 10 bases in between.

V usage is TRBV28 and J usage is TRBJ1-2; D is possibly TRBD1 (6 bases). V lost 10 bases to trimming and J lost 4 bases, with 19 bases between them. CDR3 size: 14 residues. Germline CDR1 and CDR2: MDHEN and SYDVKM. This CDR3 reads CATIRGGAGYGYTF. DNA for the CDR3: TGTGCCACCATTCGGGGGGGGGCGGGCTATGGCTACACCTTC.

The chain is built from TRBV18 and TRBJ2-7, with TRBD1 matching over 8 bases. This CDR3 has 16 residues. V was clipped by 4 bases and J by 2 bases; unmatched bases: 10. Germline V gives CDR1 KGHSH, CDR2 LQKENI. CDR3 DNA: TGTGCCAGCTCACAAGAGGACAGGGCAGGAACCTACGAGCAGTACTTC. Its translation is CASSQEDRAGTYEQYF.

This chain links TRBV19 with TRBJ1-5; TRBD1 matches 9 bases. CDR1 and CDR2 from the germline V gene are LNHDA and SQIVND (reference sequence). This CDR3 is 16 amino acids long. The trim removed 2 bases at V and 4 bases at J, leaving 6 bases unmatched. The DNA for the CDR3 is TGTGCCAGTAGTATACCAAACAGGGGGCTGAATCAGCCCCAGCATTTT. This sequence encodes CASSIPNRGLNQPQHF.

This sequence joins TRBV7-3 and TRBJ2-3, with TRBD2 matching 8 bases. V shed 5 bases, J shed 0 bases, and the junction held 7 bases outside the gene matches. Germline V lookup: CDR1 SGHTA, CDR2 FQGTGA. The CDR3 runs to 16 residues. The CDR3 nucleotides are TGTGCCAGCAGCATTAGCGGGGCATCTAGCACAGATACGCAGTATTTT. This codes for CASSISGASSTDTQYF.

This clone was detected only a few times. V and J are TRBV7-9 and TRBJ2-1; D may be TRBD1 (5 bases). V was clipped by 1 base and J by 0 bases, with 16 bases between them. Germline values: CDR1 SEHNR, CDR2 FQNEAQ (reference sequence). The CDR3 runs 18 residues. DNA for the CDR3: TGTGCCAGCAGCTTAGTATCGGTCAGGGCTAGCTCCTACAATGAGCAGTTCTTC. It specifies CASSLVSVRASSYNEQFF.